This is a list of T cell receptor beta chains from one sample in a study of cytomegalovirus exposure and HLA in healthy donors. Some clones are missing from TCRdb's copy, which holds only in-frame ones; the method was immunoSEQ multiplex PCR. This sample has about 160,000 clones, with 75% found just once. Material: PBMCs. Source of these receptors: a woman between 50 and 59 years old in good health and CMV-seropositive. CDR3s include the opening cysteine and the closing phenylalanine or tryptophan. A D gene is named only where the DNA matches it firmly. Not all rows give a size; the values are once, few, many and, for expanded clones, a class.

D gene: NA; V gene: TRBV27; clone size: NA; J gene: TRBJ2-2; CDR3 DNA: TGTGCCAGCAGTTTATCCAGGGCAGACGGGGAGCTGTTTTTT; CDR3 protein: CASSLSRADGELFF
D gene: NA; V gene: TRBV5-1; clone size: NA; J gene: TRBJ2-5; CDR3 DNA: TGCGCCAGCAGCCCCATGGAGGGGATGGGAGAGACCCAGTACTTC; CDR3 protein: CASSPMEGMGETQYF
D gene: TRBD2; V gene: TRBV5-6; clone size: few; J gene: TRBJ2-3; CDR3 DNA: TGTGCCGGCGGGACTAGCGGGGTAGATACGCAGTATTTT; CDR3 protein: CAGGTSGVDTQYF
D gene: NA; V gene: TRBV15; clone size: NA; J gene: TRBJ2-1; CDR3 DNA: TGTGCCACCAGCAGAGTACAGGGATCCCAGTTCTTC; CDR3 protein: CATSRVQGSQFF
D gene: TRBD1; V gene: TRBV28; clone size: NA; J gene: TRBJ1-1; CDR3 DNA: TGTGCCAGCAGTCATCTACCAGGACAGGGACCTCCTGAAGCTTTCTTT; CDR3 protein: CASSHLPGQGPPEAFF
D gene: NA; V gene: TRBV27; clone size: NA; J gene: TRBJ2-1; CDR3 DNA: TGTGCCAGCAGATTTTTACCGAACAGGGAGCAGTTCTTC; CDR3 protein: CASRFLPNREQFF
D gene: TRBD1; V gene: TRBV2; clone size: few; J gene: TRBJ1-2; CDR3 DNA: TGTGCCAGCAGCGGACAGGGCTACGGCTACACCTTC; CDR3 protein: CASSGQGYGYTF
D gene: NA; V gene: TRBV11-2; clone size: few; J gene: TRBJ2-2; CDR3 DNA: TGTGCCAGCAGCTTCGGGGGACCAACCCTGAGGACCGGGGAGCTGTTTTTT; CDR3 protein: CASSFGGPTLRTGELFF
D gene: NA; V gene: TRBV7-8; clone size: NA; J gene: TRBJ1-1; CDR3 DNA: TGTGCCAGCAGCCCCACCCCTGGCTACACTGAAGCTTTCTTT; CDR3 protein: CASSPTPGYTEAFF
D gene: TRBD1; V gene: TRBV10-2; clone size: NA; J gene: TRBJ2-7; CDR3 DNA: TGCGCCAGCAGGTCGACAGGGAAGGGCTACGAGCAGTACTTC; CDR3 protein: CASRSTGKGYEQYF
D gene: NA; V gene: TRBV11-2; clone size: NA; J gene: TRBJ2-7; CDR3 DNA: TGTGCCAGCAGCCCTCAGACAGGAGCTTTTTCCTACGAGCAGTACTTC; CDR3 protein: CASSPQTGAFSYEQYF
D gene: TRBD1; V gene: TRBV2; clone size: NA; J gene: TRBJ1-5; CDR3 DNA: TGTGCCAGCAGCCGGACAGGGGTTGGTCAGCCCCAGCATTTT; CDR3 protein: CASSRTGVGQPQHF
D gene: TRBD1; V gene: TRBV5-4; clone size: few; J gene: TRBJ1-2; CDR3 DNA: TGTGCCAGCAGCTTGCGGGCAGGGGGTAGCTATGGCTACACCTTC; CDR3 protein: CASSLRAGGSYGYTF
D gene: TRBD1; V gene: TRBV6-5; clone size: NA; J gene: TRBJ1-1; CDR3 DNA: TGTGCCAGCAGGGGACAGCCGAACACTGAAGCTTTCTTT; CDR3 protein: CASRGQPNTEAFF
D gene: TRBD2; V gene: TRBV13; clone size: NA; J gene: TRBJ2-1; CDR3 DNA: TGTGCCAGCAGCCCGACTAGCGGGGGGGTTACCTACAATGAGCAGTTCTTC; CDR3 protein: CASSPTSGGVTYNEQFF
D gene: TRBD1; V gene: TRBV25-1; clone size: NA; J gene: TRBJ1-1; CDR3 DNA: TGTGCCAGCAGTGAATCACAGGGGGTTGTCTGGACTGAAGCTTTCTTT; CDR3 protein: CASSESQGVVWTEAFF
D gene: NA; V gene: TRBV29-1; clone size: NA; J gene: TRBJ1-2; CDR3 DNA: TGCAGCGTTGATGCGGGGTTATATGGCTACCCCTTC; CDR3 protein: CSVDAGLYGYPF
D gene: NA; V gene: TRBV4-2; clone size: NA; J gene: TRBJ2-7; CDR3 DNA: TGTGCCAGCAGCCAAGATCGGCAGGGGCGCCACTACGAGCAGTACTTC; CDR3 protein: CASSQDRQGRHYEQYF
D gene: NA; V gene: TRBV5-1; clone size: NA; J gene: TRBJ1-2; CDR3 DNA: TGCGCCAGCAGCTCGGACCCAGGGTATAACTATGGCTACACCTTC; CDR3 protein: CASSSDPGYNYGYTF
D gene: NA; V gene: TRBV2; clone size: NA; J gene: TRBJ2-1; CDR3 DNA: TGTGCCAGCAGGAGCTCCTACAATGAGCAGTTCTTC; CDR3 protein: CASRSSYNEQFF
D gene: TRBD2; V gene: TRBV25-1; clone size: NA; J gene: TRBJ2-7; CDR3 DNA: TGTGCCAGCAGTGCCGGACTAGCGGGGGGCCACGAGCAGTACTTC; CDR3 protein: CASSAGLAGGHEQYF
D gene: TRBD1; V gene: TRBV7-9; clone size: few; J gene: TRBJ1-1; CDR3 DNA: TGTGCCAGCAGCTTGACAGGGGGGGGGCTTGAAGCTTTCTTT; CDR3 protein: CASSLTGGGLEAFF
D gene: NA; V gene: TRBV2; clone size: NA; J gene: TRBJ1-5; CDR3 DNA: TGTGCCAGCAGCGATGACAGCACCCCGCCCCAGCATTTT; CDR3 protein: CASSDDSTPPQHF
D gene: NA; V gene: TRBV5-1; clone size: once; J gene: TRBJ2-1; CDR3 DNA: TGCGCCAGCAGCTTGAATGACAGACGGGATGAGCAGTTCTTC; CDR3 protein: CASSLNDRRDEQFF
D gene: NA; V gene: TRBV7-9; clone size: NA; J gene: TRBJ1-5; CDR3 DNA: TGTGCCAGCAGCTTAGTTACTGGAGATCAGCCCCAGCATTTT; CDR3 protein: CASSLVTGDQPQHF
D gene: TRBD1; V gene: TRBV6-6; clone size: NA; J gene: TRBJ1-3; CDR3 DNA: TGTGCCAGCAGGCCGACAGGGGCTGGAAACACCATATATTTT; CDR3 protein: CASRPTGAGNTIYF
D gene: NA; V gene: TRBV7-9; clone size: NA; J gene: TRBJ1-4; CDR3 DNA: TGTGCCAGCAGCTTAGGGCAGGGGTATGAAAAACTGTTTTTT; CDR3 protein: CASSLGQGYEKLFF
D gene: TRBD1; V gene: TRBV7-2; clone size: few; J gene: TRBJ1-2; CDR3 DNA: TGTGCCAGCAGCTCGGGACAGAACTATGGCTACACCTTC; CDR3 protein: CASSSGQNYGYTF
D gene: NA; V gene: TRBV5-5; clone size: NA; J gene: TRBJ1-5; CDR3 DNA: TGTGCCAGCAGTTTTCAGGGGATAGGGCCCCAGCATTTT; CDR3 protein: CASSFQGIGPQHF
D gene: NA; V gene: TRBV6-1; clone size: NA; J gene: TRBJ1-5; CDR3 DNA: TGTGCCAGCAGTGATCGGGAGTCGTCTATCTATCAGCCCCAGCATTTT; CDR3 protein: CASSDRESSIYQPQHF
D gene: NA; V gene: TRBV19; clone size: NA; J gene: TRBJ1-2; CDR3 DNA: TGTGCCAGTAGCGAACAGGGAAACTATGGCTACACCTTC; CDR3 protein: CASSEQGNYGYTF
D gene: NA; V gene: TRBV12-5; clone size: NA; J gene: TRBJ1-4; CDR3 DNA: TGTGCTAGTGGTTTGGACACGGGGGGAAAACTGTTTTTT; CDR3 protein: CASGLDTGGKLFF
D gene: TRBD1; V gene: TRBV9; clone size: once; J gene: TRBJ1-1; CDR3 DNA: TGTGCCAGCAGCGACGGGGACACAGGGGACACTGAAGCTTTCTTT; CDR3 protein: CASSDGDTGDTEAFF
D gene: NA; V gene: TRBV7-8; clone size: NA; J gene: TRBJ1-3; CDR3 DNA: TGTGCCAGCAGCCCAGGATGGACAGCTGGAAACACCATATATTTT; CDR3 protein: CASSPGWTAGNTIYF
D gene: TRBD1; V gene: TRBV4-1; clone size: NA; J gene: TRBJ1-2; CDR3 DNA: TGCGCCAGCAGCCGGGGACAGGGGCGCACCTTC; CDR3 protein: CASSRGQGRTF
D gene: NA; V gene: TRBV2; clone size: once; J gene: TRBJ1-1; CDR3 DNA: TGTGCCAGCATGGGTGAGGGAAGGAGCACTGAAGCTTTCTTT; CDR3 protein: CASMGEGRSTEAFF
D gene: NA; V gene: TRBV5-8; clone size: NA; J gene: TRBJ1-5; CDR3 DNA: TGTGCCAGCAGCCAGGGTGGGGGCAATCAGCCCCAGCATTTT; CDR3 protein: CASSQGGGNQPQHF
D gene: TRBD1; V gene: TRBV19; clone size: NA; J gene: TRBJ1-4; CDR3 DNA: TGTGCCAGTAGTAGACACAGGGGGGGATCGGAAAAACTGTTTTTT; CDR3 protein: CASSRHRGGSEKLFF
D gene: NA; V gene: TRBV5-5; clone size: NA; J gene: TRBJ1-5; CDR3 DNA: TGTGCCAGCAGCTTTTCTTCGGGGGTTGGACAGCCCCAGCATTTT; CDR3 protein: CASSFSSGVGQPQHF
D gene: NA; V gene: TRBV6-5; clone size: NA; J gene: TRBJ2-1; CDR3 DNA: TGTGCCAGCAGTTACTCGGGTCAGGGGATTGAGCAGTTCTTC; CDR3 protein: CASSYSGQGIEQFF
D gene: TRBD1; V gene: TRBV6-6; clone size: NA; J gene: TRBJ1-3; CDR3 DNA: TGTGCCAGCAGTTACTCGGGACAGGGCTCTGGAAACACCATATATTTT; CDR3 protein: CASSYSGQGSGNTIYF
D gene: NA; V gene: TRBV2; clone size: NA; J gene: TRBJ1-2; CDR3 DNA: TGTGCCAGCAGCCAAATGTCAGGGGCGAAAAGTGGCTACACCTTC; CDR3 protein: CASSQMSGAKSGYTF
D gene: NA; V gene: TRBV5-8; clone size: few; J gene: TRBJ1-5; CDR3 DNA: TGTGCCAGCAGCTCCCTCTTCAATCAGCCCCAGCATTTT; CDR3 protein: CASSSLFNQPQHF
D gene: TRBD1; V gene: TRBV2; clone size: NA; J gene: TRBJ2-3; CDR3 DNA: TGTGCCAGCAGGACAGGGGTCGAAACAGATACGCAGTATTTT; CDR3 protein: CASRTGVETDTQYF
D gene: TRBD1; V gene: TRBV11-2; clone size: NA; J gene: TRBJ1-2; CDR3 DNA: TGTGCCAGCAGCGTCCGGGACAGCGGCTACACCTTC; CDR3 protein: CASSVRDSGYTF
D gene: NA; V gene: TRBV30; clone size: NA; J gene: TRBJ1-5; CDR3 DNA: TGTGCCTGGAGTGTAGGGTTCGGGGGGGGCAATCAGCCCCAGCATTTT; CDR3 protein: CAWSVGFGGGNQPQHF
D gene: NA; V gene: TRBV9; clone size: few; J gene: TRBJ1-1; CDR3 DNA: TGTGCCAGCAGCGCCTCAGCCGGGTCGATGACTGAAGCTTTCTTT; CDR3 protein: CASSASAGSMTEAFF
D gene: NA; V gene: TRBV6-5; clone size: once; J gene: TRBJ2-7; CDR3 DNA: TGTGCCAGCAGTTTCTCCGCCGGGGCCTACGAGCAGTACTTC; CDR3 protein: CASSFSAGAYEQYF
D gene: TRBD1; V gene: TRBV2; clone size: NA; J gene: TRBJ1-2; CDR3 DNA: TGTGCCAGCAGAGATAGGGACAGTTCTATGGGCTACACCTTC; CDR3 protein: CASRDRDSSMGYTF
D gene: NA; V gene: TRBV6-1; clone size: NA; J gene: TRBJ2-3; CDR3 DNA: TGTGCCAGCAGTGGGTGGGCAGGGGGGCCCACAGATACGCAGTATTTT; CDR3 protein: CASSGWAGGPTDTQYF
D gene: TRBD1; V gene: TRBV5-1; clone size: NA; J gene: TRBJ2-5; CDR3 DNA: TGCGCCAGTAGCTCAGGGACAGGGGAAGAGACCCAGTACTTC; CDR3 protein: CASSSGTGEETQYF
D gene: TRBD1; V gene: TRBV5-1; clone size: NA; J gene: TRBJ2-6; CDR3 DNA: TGCGCCAGCAGCGTACAGCCGGGACAGCACCGTTCGGGGGCCAACGTCCTGACTTTC; CDR3 protein: CASSVQPGQHRSGANVLTF
D gene: NA; V gene: TRBV30; clone size: NA; J gene: TRBJ1-2; CDR3 DNA: TGTGCCTGGAGTTTGTCAAAAACTTATGGCTACACCTTC; CDR3 protein: CAWSLSKTYGYTF
D gene: NA; V gene: TRBV2; clone size: few; J gene: TRBJ2-5; CDR3 DNA: TGTGCCAGCAGGCGGGGCAAAGAGACCCAGTACTTC; CDR3 protein: CASRRGKETQYF
D gene: TRBD1; V gene: TRBV5-5; clone size: once; J gene: TRBJ2-2; CDR3 DNA: TGTGCCAGCAACCGACAGGGGACCGGGGAGCTGTTTTTT; CDR3 protein: CASNRQGTGELFF
D gene: NA; V gene: TRBV30; clone size: NA; J gene: TRBJ2-1; CDR3 DNA: TGTGCCTGGAGTGTTCGGAGGGGCAGCGGCTGGTGTGAGCAGTTCTTC; CDR3 protein: CAWSVRRGSGWCEQFF
D gene: TRBD1; V gene: TRBV18; clone size: NA; J gene: TRBJ2-6; CDR3 DNA: TGTGCCAGCTCTGCCGGGACAGGGGCCGGGGCCAACGTCCTGACTTTC; CDR3 protein: CASSAGTGAGANVLTF
D gene: TRBD1; V gene: TRBV6-5; clone size: NA; J gene: TRBJ1-5; CDR3 DNA: TGTGCCAGCAGTTACTCAACAGGGGGCAGCAATCAGCCCCAGCATTTT; CDR3 protein: CASSYSTGGSNQPQHF
D gene: NA; V gene: TRBV29-1; clone size: few; J gene: TRBJ1-1; CDR3 DNA: TGCAGCGTGGTGCTGGCGAACACTGAAGCTTTCTTT; CDR3 protein: CSVVLANTEAFF